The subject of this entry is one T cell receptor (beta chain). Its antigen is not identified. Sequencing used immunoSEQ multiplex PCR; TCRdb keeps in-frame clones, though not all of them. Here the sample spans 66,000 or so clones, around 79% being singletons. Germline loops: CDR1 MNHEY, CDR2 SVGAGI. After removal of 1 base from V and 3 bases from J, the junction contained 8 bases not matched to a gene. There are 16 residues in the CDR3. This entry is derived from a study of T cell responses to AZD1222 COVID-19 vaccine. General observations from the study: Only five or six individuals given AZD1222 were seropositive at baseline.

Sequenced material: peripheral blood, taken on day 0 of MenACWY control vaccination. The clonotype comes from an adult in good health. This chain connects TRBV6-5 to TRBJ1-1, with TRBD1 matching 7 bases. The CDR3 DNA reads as TGTGCCAGCAGTTACTTTCGCCAGGGGGGTTACACTGAAGCTTTCTTT. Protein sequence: CASSYFRQGGYTEAFF.